One and the same sample provided the 5 T cell receptor beta chains below, sequenced in a study of T cell changes during pregnancy in multiple sclerosis. Sequenced by immunoSEQ multiplex PCR; TCRdb stores in-frame clones only, minus some. This sample has tens of thousands of clones, with more than 90% found just once. The source material was peripheral blood, sampled in the third trimester of pregnancy. The source of these receptors is a female donor with multiple sclerosis, enrolled in a pregnancy study.

The V and J genes are TRBV30 and TRBJ1-1; tentative D call: TRBD1 (5 bases). There are 13 residues in the CDR3. Germline lookup yields CDR1 GTSNPN and CDR2 SVGIG (reference sequence). Trimming shortened V by 1 base and J by 3 bases, and 9 bases separated the two germline ends. The CDR3 DNA sequence: TGTGCCTGGAGTGCCAGGGTATACACTGAAGCTTTCTTT. Encoded protein: CAWSARVYTEAFF.

The rearrangement uses TRBV11-2 and TRBJ2-5, with TRBD2 matching 12 bases. The CDR3 loop spans 16 amino acids. The junction had 4 bases not matched to a gene; V was cut back by 5 bases and J by 0 bases. Germline CDR1 and CDR2: SGHAT and FQNNGV. The CDR3 loop reads CASSTSSGRDQETQYF. The CDR3 region has the DNA TGTGCCAGCAGCACATCTAGCGGGAGGGACCAAGAGACCCAGTACTTC.

The J gene is TRBJ1-6, the V gene TRBV28, with a possible D match to TRBD1 (5 bases). The V gene's germline CDR1 is MDHEN and CDR2 SYDVKM. CDR3 length equals 16 residues. V was clipped by 5 bases and J by 12 bases, with 23 bases between them. CDR3 nucleotide sequence: TGTGCCAGCAGTACCGACAGTCCTCGCTTCGACCAACCCCTCCACTTT. Its translation is CASSTDSPRFDQPLHF.

J is TRBJ1-4 and V is TRBV4-3, with D unclear. The CDR3 is 15 amino acids. CDR1 LGHNA and CDR2 YSLEER come from the germline V gene. V was trimmed by 0 bases and J by 7 bases, leaving 12 bases between them. CDR3 sequence (DNA): TGCGCCAGCAGCCAAGATCCCGGGAAGAGTGAAAAACTGTTTTTT. Its translation is CASSQDPGKSEKLFF.

The CDR3 region has the DNA TGTGCCTGGAGTGTAATGGGCGGGGGCTATGGGGCCAACGTCCTGACTTTC. Encoded protein: CAWSVMGGGYGANVLTF. The J gene is TRBJ2-6, the V gene TRBV30, with D perhaps matching TRBD2 (7 bases). The CDR3 runs to 17 residues. From germline, CDR1 is GTSNPN and CDR2 SVGIG (reference sequence). Deletions cut 0 bases from V and 3 bases from J, with 15 bases between. Full variable domain (remainder filled in from reference TRBV30 and TRBJ2-6): SQTIHQWPATLVQPVGSPLSLECTVEGTSNPNLYWYRQAAGRGLQLLFYSVGIGQISSEVPQNLSASRPQDRQFILSSKKLLLSDSGFYLCAWSVMGGGYGANVLTFGAGSRLTVL.